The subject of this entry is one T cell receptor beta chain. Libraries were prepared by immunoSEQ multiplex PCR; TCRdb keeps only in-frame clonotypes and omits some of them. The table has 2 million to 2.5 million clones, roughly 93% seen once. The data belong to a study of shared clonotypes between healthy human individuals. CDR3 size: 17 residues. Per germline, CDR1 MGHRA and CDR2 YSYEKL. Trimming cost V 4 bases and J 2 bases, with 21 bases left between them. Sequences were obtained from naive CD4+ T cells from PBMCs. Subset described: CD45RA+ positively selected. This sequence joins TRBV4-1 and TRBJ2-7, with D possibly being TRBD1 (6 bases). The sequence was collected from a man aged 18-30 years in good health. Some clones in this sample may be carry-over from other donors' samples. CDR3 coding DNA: TGCGCCAGCAGCCCAGCGGTGTGGGGACAAGAACCCTACGAGCAGTACTTC. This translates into CASSPAVWGQEPYEQYF.